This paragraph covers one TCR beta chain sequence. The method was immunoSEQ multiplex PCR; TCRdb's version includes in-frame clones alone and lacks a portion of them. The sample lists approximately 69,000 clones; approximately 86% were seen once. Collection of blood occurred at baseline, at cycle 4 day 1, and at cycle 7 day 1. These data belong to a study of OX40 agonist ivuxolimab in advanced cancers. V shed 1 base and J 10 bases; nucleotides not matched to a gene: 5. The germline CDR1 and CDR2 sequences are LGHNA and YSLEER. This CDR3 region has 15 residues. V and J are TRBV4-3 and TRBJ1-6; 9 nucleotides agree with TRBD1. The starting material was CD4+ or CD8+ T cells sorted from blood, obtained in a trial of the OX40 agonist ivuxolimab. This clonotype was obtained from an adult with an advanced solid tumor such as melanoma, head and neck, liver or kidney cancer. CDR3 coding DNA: TGCGCCAGCAGCCAAGGGGACAGGGAAGGCTCACCCCTCCACTTT. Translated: CASSQGDREGSPLHF.